These 29 T cell receptor beta chains came from one sample sequenced in a study of cytomegalovirus exposure and HLA in healthy donors. Primers for the PCR totalled 60 Vbeta and 13 Jbeta. Data came from immunoSEQ multiplex PCR; TCRdb stores just in-frame clones and leaves some out. The table shows 150,000 or so clones, with roughly 80% occurring only once. The sample was PBMCs. Receptors were obtained from a woman aged 40 to 55 in good health and CMV-seronegative.

The table lists this clone with a count of one. This rearrangement joins TRBV10-3 to TRBJ2-1, with 15 bases lining up with TRBD2. The V segment lost 1 base and the J segment 7 bases; nucleotides outside the gene matches: 5. The CDR3 runs to 17 residues. Germline V gene lookup returns CDR1 ENHRY and CDR2 SYGVKD. This CDR3 is CAISEWTSGGAKNEQFF. The CDR3 DNA is TGTGCCATCAGTGAGTGGACTAGCGGGGGGGCAAAGAATGAGCAGTTCTTC.

V gene TRBV2 combines with J gene TRBJ2-7; 8 bases are shared with TRBD2. V was clipped by 3 bases and J by 0 bases; unmatched bases: 13. CDR3 length: 18 amino acids. Germline CDR1 is SNHLY and CDR2 is FYNNEI. The CDR3 reads CASSDLPGTRIYSYEQYF. DNA of the CDR3: TGTGCCAGCAGTGACTTGCCGGGGACTAGGATATACTCCTACGAGCAGTACTTC.

There are a few counts of this clone. V and J are TRBV6-6 and TRBJ2-6; a weak D match, TRBD2 (5 bases). Per the germline V gene, CDR1 is MNHNY and CDR2 is SVGAGI (reference sequence). The ends were cut back, 6 bases at V and 3 bases at J, with 12 bases in the middle. This CDR3 spans 15 amino acids. Here the CDR3 reads CASSPPGSGANVLTF. The CDR3 coding sequence is TGTGCCAGCAGCCCCCCGGGGAGTGGGGCCAACGTCCTGACTTTC.

This clone has just one count. The chain has TRBV5-5 and TRBJ2-1, with no clear D. V was trimmed by 4 bases and J by 4 bases, leaving 9 bases between them. Germline values: CDR1 SGHKS, CDR2 YYEKEE (reference sequence). The CDR3 spans 13 residues. The CDR3 DNA follows: TGTGCCAGCAGCAAAACAGATTACAATGAGCAGTTCTTC. Protein product: CASSKTDYNEQFF.

The chain links TRBV27 to TRBJ1-2, with 8 bases aligning to TRBD1. This CDR3 has 14 amino acids. Germline CDR1 and CDR2: MNHEY and SMNVEV (reference sequence). With 3 bases clipped from V and 6 bases from J, the junction kept 6 bases outside the gene matches. Written as DNA, the CDR3 is TGTGCCAGCAGTTTCAGGGGGCAAATGAATGGCTACACCTTC. Translation gives CASSFRGQMNGYTF.

This chain uses TRBV28 with TRBJ1-1; 10 bases fit TRBD1. The ends lost 5 bases at V and 3 bases at J; junction bases unmatched: 6. The CDR3 consists of 15 residues. Germline V gene data show CDR1 as MDHEN and CDR2 as SYDVKM. CDR3 DNA: TGTGCCAGCAGTCTCCCGACAGGGGGCTACACTGAAGCTTTCTTT. Protein product: CASSLPTGGYTEAFF.

The V gene is TRBV28, the J gene TRBJ1-1; weak D call: TRBD1 (5 bases). The CDR3 has 18 amino acids. V was cut by 6 bases and J by 1 base, with 24 bases left in between. The V gene's germline CDR1 is MDHEN and CDR2 SYDVKM. CDR3 bases: TGTGCCAGCAGCGTGCGTGGGGCACTAAGTTACCGGAACACTGAAGCTTTCTTT. Amino acid sequence: CASSVRGALSYRNTEAFF. The full variable domain, in which reference TRBV28 and TRBJ1-1 provide the parts outside the CDR3, is DVKVTQSSRYLVKRTGEKVFLECVQDMDHENMFWYRQDPGLGLRLIYFSYDVKMKEKGDIPEGYSVSREKKERFSLILESASTNQTSMYLCASSVRGALSYRNTEAFFGQGTRLTVV.

This sequence joins TRBV25-1 and TRBJ2-3; D gene unclear. Trimming cost V 3 bases and J 6 bases, with 13 bases left between them. This CDR3 is built from 14 residues. Germline values: CDR1 MGHDK, CDR2 SYGVNS. The CDR3 DNA reads as TGTGCCAGCAGTGAGCGGAGCAAACACGATACGCAGTATTTT. Amino acids: CASSERSKHDTQYF.

This clone was counted only a few times. The CDR3 loop is CASEQAKNTEAFF. DNA of the CDR3: TGTGCCAGCGAACAGGCCAAGAACACTGAAGCTTTCTTT. V is TRBV10-3 and J is TRBJ1-1; TRBD1 might be the D (5 bases). V lost 10 bases to trimming and J lost 1 base, with 13 bases between them. The CDR3 consists of 13 residues. Germline-derived CDR1 and CDR2 are ENHRY and SYGVKD.

V and J are TRBV5-4 and TRBJ2-1; D is ambiguous. Germline loops: CDR1 SGHNT, CDR2 YYREEE (reference sequence). Trimming cost V 0 bases and J 6 bases, with 13 bases left between them. This CDR3 has 15 residues. CDR3 sequence: CASSLGLGSFNEQFF. In DNA form, the CDR3 reads TGTGCCAGCAGCTTGGGGCTAGGATCGTTCAATGAGCAGTTCTTC.

V and J are TRBV5-1 and TRBJ1-5, with D possibly being TRBD1 (6 bases). CDR1 and CDR2 (germline): SGHRS, YFSETQ. The V end was cut by 5 bases, the J end by 5 bases, with 17 bases between. The CDR3 totals 15 residues. The CDR3: CASSRDRNSHQPQHF. CDR3 sequence (DNA): TGCGCCAGCAGTCGCGACAGGAACTCTCATCAGCCCCAGCATTTT.

The chain is built from TRBV5-1 and TRBJ2-1; 10 nucleotides line up with TRBD2. From germline, CDR1 is SGHRS and CDR2 YFSETQ. The junction had 3 bases not matched to a gene; V was cut back by 3 bases and J by 6 bases. The CDR3 is 14 residues long. The DNA of the CDR3 is TGCGCCAGCAGCTCCGGGACTAGCGCCAATGAGCAGTTCTTC. Amino acids: CASSSGTSANEQFF.

The chain joins TRBV7-9 to TRBJ1-3, with D perhaps TRBD1 (5 bases). V gave up 5 bases and J gave up 0 bases, with 14 bases separating them. The CDR3 contains 16 residues. Germline V gives CDR1 SEHNR, CDR2 FQNEAQ (reference sequence). This CDR3 is CASSTQGSRSGNTIYF. The CDR3 region has the DNA TGTGCCAGCAGCACCCAGGGCAGTCGCTCTGGAAACACCATATATTTT.

V gene TRBV5-6 combines with J gene TRBJ2-5; weak D call: TRBD1 (6 bases). V shed 5 bases and J shed 2 bases, with 16 bases lying between them. Germline V gives CDR1 SGHDT, CDR2 YYEEEE. The CDR3 runs to 15 residues. The CDR3 nucleotides read TGTGCCAGCAGTTATTTATGGACAGATCAAGAGACCCAGTACTTC. Encoded protein: CASSYLWTDQETQYF.

CDR3 nucleotide sequence: TGTGCCAGCAGTATCTTAGGACAGGGTTACGAGCAGTACTTC. Translated: CASSILGQGYEQYF. The rearrangement joins TRBV28 to TRBJ2-7; 8 bases are shared with TRBD1. Germline assignment: CDR1 MDHEN and CDR2 SYDVKM. J was trimmed by 4 bases and V by 5 bases; bases with no gene match: 7. CDR3 length equals 14 residues.

V usage is TRBV6-5 and J usage is TRBJ2-3, with 8 positions matching TRBD2. The germline gives CDR1 MNHEY, CDR2 SVGAGI. V dropped 5 bases and J dropped 4; count of bases not matched to a gene: 5. This CDR3 spans 14 amino acids. This CDR3 is CASSARGGADTQYF. The CDR3 nucleotides are TGTGCCAGCAGTGCCCGGGGGGGAGCAGATACGCAGTATTTT.

The chain employs TRBV4-1 and TRBJ2-3; D gene ambiguous. The CDR3 loop spans 13 amino acids. The V end lost 4 bases, the J end lost 3 bases, and 8 bases lay between the germline ends. Germline V lookup: CDR1 MGHRA, CDR2 YSYEKL. CDR3 nucleotide sequence: TGCGCCAGCAGCCCCCCGGGTACAGATACGCAGTATTTT. Encoded protein: CASSPPGTDTQYF.

This rearrangement joins TRBV27 to TRBJ1-2; no definite D call. This CDR3 region has 14 residues. V was cut by 5 bases and J by 8 bases, with 18 bases left in between. Germline V gene sequence: CDR1 MNHEY, CDR2 SMNVEV (reference sequence). The CDR3 region is CASSPRHSGGGYTF. CDR3 sequence (DNA): TGTGCCAGCAGTCCACGACACTCCGGAGGGGGCTACACCTTC.

This clone was recorded a few times. The chain employs TRBV6-4 and TRBJ1-6; D uncertain. Germline V gene data show CDR1 as MRHNA and CDR2 as SNTAGT. Between the trimmed V and J ends, which lost 0 bases and 7 bases, there was a span of 4 bases. This CDR3 spans 13 amino acids. Here the CDR3 reads CASSDSRNSPLHF. Here the CDR3 DNA reads TGTGCCAGCAGTGACTCGCGGAATTCACCCCTCCACTTT.

The chain recombines TRBV4-1 with TRBJ1-5, with D tentatively TRBD1 (5 bases). Trimming took 1 base from V and 7 from J, leaving 14 bases between them. The germline CDR1 and CDR2 sequences are MGHRA and YSYEKL. The CDR3 sequence is 15 residues long. This CDR3 is CASSQGSGGLQPQHF. The CDR3 DNA reads TGCGCCAGCAGCCAAGGATCGGGGGGTCTGCAGCCCCAGCATTTT.

This chain links TRBV7-2 with TRBJ1-4, with TRBD1 matching over 8 bases. This CDR3 is built from 15 residues. Trimming at V came to 4 bases and at J to 7 bases, leaving 8 bases not matched to a gene. Germline V gene data show CDR1 as SGHTA and CDR2 as FQGNSA. CDR3 residues: CASSSRQGKSEKLFF. The DNA of the CDR3 is TGTGCCAGCAGCTCAAGACAGGGGAAAAGTGAAAAACTGTTTTTT.

CDR3 bases: TGTGCCAGCAGCCAAGGGGGCTTAGACAGAAATCAGCCCCAGCATTTT. Its translation: CASSQGGLDRNQPQHF. This chain links TRBV4-2 with TRBJ1-5; the D gene is possibly TRBD1 (5 bases). The ends were cut back, 1 base at V and 4 bases at J, with 14 bases in the middle. The germline V gene has CDR1 LGHNA and CDR2 YNFKEQ. This CDR3 is built from 16 residues.

This chain connects TRBV11-3 to TRBJ1-1; D not certain. The CDR3 consists of 14 residues. V was pared by 1 base and J by 1 base, with 7 bases between. Germline V gene sequence: CDR1 SGHNT, CDR2 YENEEA. The CDR3 protein is CASSLVARNTEAFF. In nucleotides, the CDR3 is TGTGCCAGCAGCTTAGTGGCAAGGAACACTGAAGCTTTCTTT.

The chain recombines TRBV6-5 with TRBJ2-7; TRBD2 aligns across 11 bases. V shed 10 bases, J shed 5 bases, and the junction held 13 bases outside the gene matches. The CDR3 runs to 15 residues. The germline CDR1 and CDR2 sequences are MNHEY and SVGAGI. CDR3 region: CATGSSGRIGDEQYF. The CDR3 nucleotides read TGTGCCACCGGGTCTAGCGGGAGGATTGGCGACGAGCAGTACTTC.

The chain joins TRBV5-6 to TRBJ2-7; D uncertain. Trimming removed 1 base at V and 4 bases at J, with 15 bases between. The germline CDR1 and CDR2 sequences are SGHDT and YYEEEE. CDR3 length: 15 amino acids. CDR3 bases: TGTGCCAGCAGCTTGCGACTCCAAGTAAGGTACGAGCAGTACTTC. This translates into CASSLRLQVRYEQYF.

V gene TRBV28 combines with J gene TRBJ1-2; D gene uncertain. The germline gives CDR1 MDHEN, CDR2 SYDVKM. V was shortened by 3 bases and J by 7 bases, with 15 bases between the two germline ends. The CDR3 runs to 14 residues. CDR3 region: CASSLVSGWSGYTF. The DNA of the CDR3 is TGTGCCAGCAGTTTGGTAAGCGGGTGGAGTGGCTACACCTTC.

The chain links TRBV6-1 to TRBJ2-7; 9 bases are a match to TRBD1. V was pared by 6 bases and J by 3 bases, with 9 bases of the junction left unmatched. Per the germline V gene, CDR1 is MNHNS and CDR2 is SASEGT. The CDR3 is 15 amino acids. Here the CDR3 DNA reads TGTGCCAGCAGGGGGCTCCGGGACAGGGACTACGAGCAGTACTTC. Its protein is CASRGLRDRDYEQYF.

The chain uses TRBV6-4 and TRBJ2-6; maybe TRBD1 (7 bases). V was cut by 4 bases and J by 3 bases, with 10 bases left in between. Germline CDR1 and CDR2: MRHNA and SNTAGT. The CDR3 runs to 15 residues. CDR3 in amino acids: CASSGRGLGANVLTF. CDR3 DNA: TGTGCCAGCAGTGGGAGGGGGCTTGGGGCCAACGTCCTGACTTTC.

CDR3 DNA sequence: TGTGCCAGCAGCCTATCCTACGAGCAGTACTTC. Its translation is CASSLSYEQYF. V gene TRBV7-9 combines with J gene TRBJ2-7; D gene ambiguous. The CDR3 has 11 residues. Germline V gene lookup returns CDR1 SEHNR and CDR2 FQNEAQ (reference sequence). The ends were cut back, 5 bases at V and 1 base at J, with 3 bases in the middle.